The entry below gives a single TCR beta chain sequence along with its context. The data derive from a study of blood T cell repertoires in COVID-19. Study details: PBMCs, B-cell-depleted T cells, or T cells provided the cDNA or gDNA that made up the material.

Those who participated ranged in age from 18 to 89 years and resided in about two dozen US areas. Participants' reported clinical history set cohort assignment. The V gene's germline CDR1 is SGHAT and CDR2 FQNNGV. CDR3 length: 15 amino acids. V was clipped by 3 bases and J by 1 base; unmatched bases: 1. In the study's own analysis: Counts of nucleated cells, estimated from reference gene primer amplification, were obtained. Some clones are missing from TCRdb's copy, which holds only in-frame ones; the method was immunoSEQ multiplex PCR. That table supplies the V and J calls and clone size; D and trimming were determined from the DNA. This sample has a few hundred thousand clones, with 85% to 90% found just once.

This receptor was taken from a man aged 30 to 45 who had recovered from COVID-19. The sequenced sample consisted of PBMCs or T cells enriched from blood (not recorded which). The J gene is TRBJ2-3, the V gene TRBV11-2, with TRBD1 matching over 10 bases. The CDR3 DNA sequence: TGTGCCAGCAGCTTTGGGACAGGGGGCACAGATACGCAGTATTTT. Translating gives CASSFGTGGTDTQYF.